Given below is one TCR beta chain in context. Its antigen is currently unknown. Profiling relied on immunoSEQ multiplex PCR, and the TCRdb table lists in-frame clones only, not all of them. The repertoire holds roughly 100,000 clones, with around 87% as singletons. The sample comes from a study of OX40 agonist ivuxolimab in advanced cancers. Findings of the study overall: In the expanded peripheral T cells, antigen specificity was never determined.

V shed 2 bases and J 6 bases; nucleotides not matched to a gene: 9. Germline lookup yields CDR1 WNHNN and CDR2 SYGVQD (reference sequence). The CDR3 consists of 17 residues. This sequence originates from an adult with an advanced solid tumor such as melanoma, head and neck, liver or kidney cancer. This rearrangement joins TRBV10-1 to TRBJ2-1, with TRBD1 identical over 11 bases. The sample here was CD4+ or CD8+ T cells sorted from blood, taken in a trial of the OX40 agonist ivuxolimab. CDR3 in amino acids: CASSERSYGTGGNEQFF. The CDR3 DNA is TGCGCCAGCAGTGAGAGATCCTACGGGACAGGGGGCAATGAGCAGTTCTTC.